This entry lists 26 T cell receptor beta chains sequenced from one sample in a study of blood T cell repertoires in COVID-19. Libraries were prepared by immunoSEQ multiplex PCR; TCRdb keeps only in-frame clonotypes and omits some of them. The sample shows around 130,000 clones, around 89% of them seen only once. Sample: peripheral blood. These receptor sequences come from a man aged 50 to 60 with active or convalescent COVID-19.

The V gene is TRBV4-1, the J gene TRBJ1-2; D perhaps matches TRBD1 (5 bases). V lost 6 bases and J 0 bases, leaving 14 bases between the germline ends. This CDR3 comprises 15 residues. Germline CDR1 is MGHRA and CDR2 is YSYEKL. CDR3 sequence reads: CASRLGEGTNYGYTF. The CDR3 DNA follows: TGCGCCAGCAGGCTAGGGGAGGGAACTAACTATGGCTACACCTTC.

The rearrangement uses TRBV4-1 and TRBJ2-6; TRBD1 agrees at 8 bases. The CDR3 is 18 amino acids. The V segment lost 4 bases and the J segment 0 bases; nucleotides outside the gene matches: 8. CDR1 is MGHRA, CDR2 YSYEKL, per germline. The CDR3 sequence is CASSLSGQESSGANVLTF. The CDR3 DNA reads TGCGCCAGCAGCCTCTCGGGACAGGAGAGCTCTGGGGCCAACGTCCTGACTTTC.

The chain links TRBV18 to TRBJ2-3; D perhaps matches TRBD1 (7 bases). V dropped 1 base and J dropped 1 base, with 12 bases sitting between them. This CDR3 has 16 residues. Germline CDR1 and CDR2: KGHSH and LQKENI. The CDR3 protein is CASSPRGTERTDTQYF. The CDR3, as DNA: TGTGCCAGCTCACCACGCGGGACAGAGCGCACAGATACGCAGTATTTT.

V is TRBV5-4 and J is TRBJ2-7; D is uncertain. Trimming stripped 4 bases from V and 2 bases from J, with 13 bases between. The CDR3 sequence is 14 residues long. Per germline, CDR1 SGHNT and CDR2 YYREEE (reference sequence). CDR3 protein: CASSPYYKAYEQYF. The CDR3 DNA is TGTGCCAGCAGCCCGTACTACAAGGCCTACGAGCAGTACTTC.

The chain is built from TRBV7-2 and TRBJ2-5; TRBD2 is a possible D gene (6 bases). CDR3 length: 16 amino acids. CDR1 and CDR2 (germline): SGHTA, FQGNSA. V was cut by 1 base and J by 2 bases, with 14 bases left in between. The CDR3 sequence: CASSLDGGDQQETQYF. The CDR3 nucleotides read TGTGCCAGCAGCTTAGACGGCGGGGATCAGCAAGAGACCCAGTACTTC.

This chain connects TRBV9 to TRBJ1-1; 7 bases are a match to TRBD1. V shed 0 bases, J shed 4 bases, and the junction held 3 bases outside the gene matches. The CDR3 totals 14 residues. Germline V gene lookup returns CDR1 SGDLS and CDR2 YYNGEE. CDR3 nucleotide sequence: TGTGCCAGCAGCGTAGCAGGGGGTGGCACTGAAGCTTTCTTT. Amino acids: CASSVAGGGTEAFF.

The V gene is TRBV5-1, the J gene TRBJ1-5; tentative D call: TRBD1 (6 bases). The ends were cut back, 3 bases at V and 4 bases at J, with 8 bases in the middle. The CDR3 extends over 13 amino acids. Germline CDR1 is SGHRS and CDR2 is YFSETQ. The CDR3 coding sequence is TGCGCCAGCAGCTCTCAGGGGAATCAGCCCCAGCATTTT. Protein: CASSSQGNQPQHF. Supplemented by reference TRBV5-1 and TRBJ1-5, the full variable domain reads KAGVTQTPRYLIKTRGQQVTLSCSPISGHRSVSWYQQTPGQGLQFLFEYFSETQRNKGNFPGRFSGRQFSNSRSEMNVSTLELGDSALYLCASSSQGNQPQHFGDGTRLSIL.

The rearrangement joins TRBV19 to TRBJ1-5, with 7 nucleotides matching TRBD1. V shed 6 bases, J shed 6 bases, and the junction held 11 bases outside the gene matches. CDR1 and CDR2 from the germline V gene are LNHDA and SQIVND (reference sequence). This CDR3 spans 15 amino acids. CDR3 sequence (DNA): TGTGCCAGTAGAACTCGACAGGGAAGTATTCAGCCCCAGCATTTT. It specifies CASRTRQGSIQPQHF.

J is TRBJ2-3 and V is TRBV5-1; the match to TRBD2 covers 7 bases. Losses at the gene ends were 4 bases for V and 0 bases for J; bases not matched to a gene: 8. Per the germline V gene, CDR1 is SGHRS and CDR2 is YFSETQ. CDR3 size: 16 residues. The chain's CDR3 is CASSTLAEASTDTQYF. CDR3 bases: TGCGCCAGCAGCACGCTAGCGGAGGCTAGCACAGATACGCAGTATTTT.

The chain couples TRBV19 to TRBJ1-2; unclear D gene. V was cut by 5 bases and J by 7 bases, with 17 bases left in between. The length of the CDR3 is 14 residues. CDR1 and CDR2 (germline): LNHDA, SQIVND (reference sequence). The CDR3 coding sequence is TGTGCCAGTAGTCCCAGACTAAAACGGAGTGGCTACACCTTC. Amino acids: CASSPRLKRSGYTF.

This clone was detected once. This rearrangement joins TRBV29-1 to TRBJ1-1, with a tentative D call TRBD1 (5 bases). V lost 3 bases to trimming and J lost 7 bases, with 15 bases between them. Germline values: CDR1 SQVTM, CDR2 ANQGSEA. The CDR3 extends over 13 amino acids. The CDR3 region is CSVDGGMRGEAFF. DNA of the CDR3: TGCAGCGTTGATGGGGGGATGAGGGGTGAAGCTTTCTTT.

V is TRBV19 and J is TRBJ1-5; possibly TRBD1 for D (6 bases). Germline V CDR1 and CDR2: LNHDA, SQIVND (reference sequence). V lost 4 bases to trimming and J lost 0 bases, with 10 bases between them. The CDR3 loop spans 15 amino acids. CDR3 region: CASSRNRDSNQPQHF. The CDR3, as DNA: TGTGCCAGTAGTAGGAACAGGGATAGCAATCAGCCCCAGCATTTT.

The chain employs TRBV19 and TRBJ2-3, with 9 bases identical to TRBD2. The CDR3 has 15 amino acids. Trimming removed 8 bases from V and 3 bases from J; junction bases left unmatched: 9. Germline-derived CDR1 and CDR2 are LNHDA and SQIVND (reference sequence). This chain's CDR3 is CASSPAGGLTDTQYF. The CDR3 coding sequence is TGTGCCAGTTCCCCCGCGGGGGGGTTGACAGATACGCAGTATTTT. Full variable domain (remainder filled in from reference TRBV19 and TRBJ2-3): DGGITQSPKYLFRKEGQNVTLSCEQNLNHDAMYWYRQDPGQGLRLIYYSQIVNDFQKGDIAEGYSVSREKKESFPLTVTSAQKNPTAFYLCASSPAGGLTDTQYFGPGTRLTVL.

V usage is TRBV19 and J usage is TRBJ2-2; 11 bases align to TRBD2. The CDR3 loop spans 18 amino acids. Germline lookup yields CDR1 LNHDA and CDR2 SQIVND (reference sequence). V lost 5 bases to trimming and J lost 5 bases; unmatched junction nucleotides: 13. The CDR3 DNA sequence: TGTGCCAGTAGTCAGGGCCTAGCGGGAGGATTGAGAACCGGGGAGCTGTTTTTT. This sequence encodes CASSQGLAGGLRTGELFF.

The chain joins TRBV24-1 to TRBJ2-5; the D gene is possibly TRBD2 (7 bases). CDR3 size: 15 residues. Per the germline V gene, CDR1 is KGHDR and CDR2 is SFDVKD. V was trimmed by 2 bases and J by 4 bases, leaving 13 bases between them. This CDR3 is CATSDYAGAGETQYF. In DNA form, the CDR3 reads TGTGCCACCAGTGATTATGCGGGGGCTGGAGAGACCCAGTACTTC.

The CDR3 DNA reads as TGTGCCTGGACAGGTCCTTCTCAAGAGACCCAGTACTTC. This codes for CAWTGPSQETQYF. The chain couples TRBV30 to TRBJ2-5; unclear D gene. V lost 4 bases to trimming and J lost 2 bases, with 11 bases between them. The germline CDR1 and CDR2 sequences are GTSNPN and SVGIG (reference sequence). The CDR3 spans 13 residues.

This sequence joins TRBV28 and TRBJ1-1, with 8 nucleotides matching TRBD1. This CDR3 region has 14 residues. Trimming took 8 bases from V and 0 from J; bases not matched to a gene: 5. Germline CDR1 is MDHEN and CDR2 is SYDVKM. CDR3 protein: CASGQGAMNTEAFF. CDR3 coding DNA: TGTGCCAGCGGGCAGGGGGCCATGAACACTGAAGCTTTCTTT.

This clone was found once. V gene TRBV19 combines with J gene TRBJ1-1; D possibly corresponds to TRBD1 (5 bases). Between the trimmed V and J ends, which lost 1 base and 8 bases, there was a span of 8 bases. The CDR3 spans 12 residues. Germline-derived CDR1 and CDR2 are LNHDA and SQIVND (reference sequence). Here the CDR3 DNA reads TGTGCCAGTAGTATAGGATACAGGGAAGCTTTCTTT. Its translation: CASSIGYREAFF.

CDR3 sequence: CSVQSHGGYEKEKLFF. CDR3 nucleotide sequence: TGCAGCGTTCAATCCCACGGGGGGTACGAAAAAGAAAAACTGTTTTTT. The V call is TRBV29-1, the J call TRBJ1-4, with D possibly TRBD1 on 5 matching bases. V lost 5 bases, J lost 8 bases, and 24 bases lay in between. The CDR3 is made up of 16 amino acids. The germline V gene encodes CDR1 SQVTM and CDR2 ANQGSEA.

V usage is TRBV29-1 and J usage is TRBJ2-7, with D possibly matching TRBD2 (6 bases). Germline V gives CDR1 SQVTM, CDR2 ANQGSEA. The CDR3 consists of 14 residues. Trimming shortened V by 4 bases and J by 0 bases, and 13 bases separated the two germline ends. CDR3 sequence reads: CSVVGGVGSYEQYF. Here the CDR3 DNA reads TGCAGCGTTGTCGGAGGGGTCGGCTCCTACGAGCAGTACTTC.

This clone was counted once. The rearrangement uses TRBV10-3 and TRBJ2-3; 8 nucleotides agree with TRBD2. The CDR3 loop spans 18 amino acids. From germline, CDR1 is ENHRY and CDR2 SYGVKD. V shed 0 bases and J 0 bases; nucleotides not matched to a gene: 8. The DNA of the CDR3 is TGTGCCATCAGTGAGTCTTTAGCGGGGTTCACTAGCACAGATACGCAGTATTTT. Translated, it gives CAISESLAGFTSTDTQYF.

This chain links TRBV3-1 (or the pseudogene TRBV3-2) with TRBJ1-5; 9 positions agree with TRBD1. The CDR3 has 15 amino acids. Per the germline V gene, CDR1 is LGHDT and CDR2 is YNNKEL (reference sequence). The V and J ends lost 3 bases and 8 bases, in that order; junction bases with no gene match: 8. CDR3 nucleotides: TGTGCCAGCAGCCAGAGGACAGGGGAATTTGAGCCCCAGCATTTT. Its protein product is CASSQRTGEFEPQHF.

The chain recombines TRBV29-1 with TRBJ2-5; 9 bases are a match to TRBD2. The germline V gene encodes CDR1 SQVTM and CDR2 ANQGSEA. V lost 5 bases, J lost 5 bases, and 12 bases stayed unmatched. The length of the CDR3 is 15 residues. CDR3 nucleotides: TGCAGCGTTCCACGAGGTAGCGGGGGTAGTGAGACCCAGTACTTC. Translated, it gives CSVPRGSGGSETQYF.

The gene calls are TRBV11-2 and TRBJ2-7; TRBD1 aligns across 7 bases. Germline V gene sequence: CDR1 SGHAT, CDR2 FQNNGV. Trimming took 3 bases from V and 3 from J; bases not matched to a gene: 2. The CDR3 contains 13 residues. The CDR3 region has the DNA TGTGCCAGCAGCTTTTCAGGGGGCTACGAGCAGTACTTC. Its translation: CASSFSGGYEQYF. Variable domain in full (rest from reference TRBV11-2 and TRBJ2-7): EAGVAQSPRYKIIEKRQSVAFWCNPISGHATLYWYQQILGQGPKLLIQFQNNGVVDDSQLPKDRFSAERLKGVDSTLKIQPAKLEDSAVYLCASSFSGGYEQYFGPGTRLTVT.

This clone occurred once. The chain employs TRBV4-2 and TRBJ2-7, with D possibly matching TRBD1 (5 bases). Deletions cut 4 bases from V and 6 bases from J, with 16 bases between. The V gene's germline CDR1 is LGHNA and CDR2 YNFKEQ. The CDR3 is made up of 14 amino acids. The CDR3 DNA reads TGTGCCAGCAGCCCCCTTGTAGGGGCCACCGAGCAGTACTTC. Protein sequence: CASSPLVGATEQYF.

This rearrangement joins TRBV27 to TRBJ2-3, with D possibly being TRBD1 (7 bases). CDR3 length: 13 residues. The ends were cut back, 2 bases at V and 7 bases at J, with 10 bases in the middle. Per the germline V gene, CDR1 is MNHEY and CDR2 is SMNVEV (reference sequence). Here the CDR3 DNA reads TGTGCCAGCAGTTTAGCAGGGGGGAATACGCAGTATTTT. This codes for CASSLAGGNTQYF.